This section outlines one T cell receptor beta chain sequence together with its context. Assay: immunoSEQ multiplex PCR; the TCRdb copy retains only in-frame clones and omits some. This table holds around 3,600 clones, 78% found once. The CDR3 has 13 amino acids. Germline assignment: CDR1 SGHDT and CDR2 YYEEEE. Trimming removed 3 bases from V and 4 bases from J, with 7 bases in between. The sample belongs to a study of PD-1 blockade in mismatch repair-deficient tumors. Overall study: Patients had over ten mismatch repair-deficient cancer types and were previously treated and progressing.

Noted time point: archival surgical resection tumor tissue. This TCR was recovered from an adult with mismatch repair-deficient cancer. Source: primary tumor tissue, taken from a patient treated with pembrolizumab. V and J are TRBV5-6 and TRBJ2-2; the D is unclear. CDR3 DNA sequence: TGTGCCAGCAGCTCTAGATTCACCGGGGAGCTGTTTTTT. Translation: CASSSRFTGELFF.